Shown below are 28 T cell receptor beta chains from a single sample sequenced in a study of siplizumab effects on memory and regulatory T cells. Measured with immunoSEQ multiplex PCR; TCRdb has only the in-frame clones, and not every one. This table has some 97,000 clones, 85% to 95% appearing once. Sequences were obtained from non-Treg CD4+ T cells sorted from blood. These receptors originate from a human donor in good health.

DNA of the CDR3: TGTGCCACCAGCGGGAGAGGTCCTTACAATGAGCAGTTCTTC. It is translated as CATSGRGPYNEQFF. The genes are TRBV15 and TRBJ2-1; tentatively, D is TRBD2 (5 bases). The germline V gene encodes CDR1 LNHNV and CDR2 YYDKDF (reference sequence). The V and J ends lost 5 bases and 4 bases respectively, with 12 bases between them. The CDR3 contains 14 residues.

V and J are TRBV6-5 and TRBJ2-3; no reliable D call. CDR3 length: 12 residues. Germline CDR1 and CDR2: MNHEY and SVGAGI. V gave up 4 bases and J gave up 1 base, with 3 bases separating them. This chain's CDR3 is CASSSGTDTQYF. CDR3 DNA sequence: TGTGCCAGCAGTTCAGGCACAGATACGCAGTATTTT.

The rearrangement joins TRBV27 to TRBJ2-1; D gene ambiguous. V dropped 3 bases and J dropped 7 bases, with 16 bases sitting between them. The CDR3 is 15 residues long. Looked up from germline, CDR1 is MNHEY and CDR2 is SMNVEV (reference sequence). CDR3 in DNA: TGTGCCAGCAGTTTGACGCTGACTCCCGAAAATGAGCAGTTCTTC. This encodes CASSLTLTPENEQFF.

This clone has only a few counts. The chain has TRBV5-1 and TRBJ1-2; TRBD1 aligns across 8 bases. The CDR3 length is 14 residues. The V gene end was trimmed by 4 bases and the J gene end by 3 bases; junction bases not matched to a gene: 5. Looked up from germline, CDR1 is SGHRS and CDR2 is YFSETQ. CDR3 protein: CASSPETGDYGYTF. The CDR3 DNA is TGCGCCAGCAGCCCCGAGACAGGGGACTATGGCTACACCTTC.

The chain employs TRBV4-2 and TRBJ1-2; TRBD1 is a possible D gene (6 bases). Looked up from germline, CDR1 is LGHNA and CDR2 is YNFKEQ. CDR3 length equals 16 residues. V was clipped by 2 bases and J by 4 bases, with 17 bases between them. The CDR3: CASSQTQGQKLYGYTF. The CDR3 bases are TGTGCCAGCAGCCAAACCCAAGGACAGAAACTCTATGGCTACACCTTC.

The J gene is TRBJ1-2, the V gene TRBV19; TRBD1 agrees at 8 bases. In germline, CDR1 is LNHDA, CDR2 SQIVND (reference sequence). The V segment lost 5 bases and the J segment 4 bases; nucleotides outside the gene matches: 9. This CDR3 spans 15 amino acids. The CDR3: CASSPSWDRLYGYTF. DNA for the CDR3: TGTGCCAGTAGTCCGAGTTGGGACAGGCTCTATGGCTACACCTTC.

The V and J genes are TRBV6-4 and TRBJ2-5; the D is unclear. There are 13 residues in the CDR3. Germline CDR1 MRHNA, CDR2 SNTAGT. Between the trimmed V and J ends, which lost 5 bases and 1 base, there was a span of 8 bases. The CDR3: CASSLNSQETQYF. For the CDR3, the DNA is TGTGCCAGCAGTTTAAACAGCCAAGAGACCCAGTACTTC.

This chain connects TRBV25-1 to TRBJ1-2; D is uncertain. Deletions cut 1 base from V and 4 bases from J, with 13 bases between. In germline, CDR1 is MGHDK, CDR2 SYGVNS. This CDR3 has 15 residues. CDR3 nucleotide sequence: TGTGCCAGCAGTGAATGGTCGATAGGCCCCTATGGCTACACCTTC. This codes for CASSEWSIGPYGYTF.

The V gene is TRBV2, the J gene TRBJ2-6, with D unclear. The length of the CDR3 is 14 residues. Trimming removed 2 bases from V and 2 bases from J, with 4 bases in between. CDR1 SNHLY and CDR2 FYNNEI come from the germline V gene. CDR3: CASSERAGANVLTF. The CDR3 region has the DNA TGTGCCAGCAGTGAAAGGGCTGGGGCCAACGTCCTGACTTTC.

The chain links TRBV5-1 to TRBJ2-7, with no clear D. The V and J ends lost 2 bases and 0 bases respectively, with 24 bases between them. This CDR3 spans 19 amino acids. Germline V gives CDR1 SGHRS, CDR2 YFSETQ. DNA of the CDR3: TGCGCCAGCAGCTTAAAACCGGCTGTGGGTACAGTAATCTCCTACGAGCAGTACTTC. Translating gives CASSLKPAVGTVISYEQYF. Looking up the rest from reference TRBV5-1 and TRBJ2-7 gives the full variable domain: KAGVTQTPRYLIKTRGQQVTLSCSPISGHRSVSWYQQTPGQGLQFLFEYFSETQRNKGNFPGRFSGRQFSNSRSEMNVSTLELGDSALYLCASSLKPAVGTVISYEQYFGPGTRLTVT.

The chain combines TRBV6-6 with TRBJ2-3; D is perhaps TRBD1 (7 bases). The V and J ends lost 2 bases and 6 bases respectively, with 15 bases between them. Germline V gives CDR1 MNHNY, CDR2 SVGAGI (reference sequence). The CDR3 is 15 residues long. The chain's CDR3 is CASSYKQGEADTQYF. In DNA, the CDR3 is TGTGCCAGCAGTTACAAGCAGGGGGAGGCGGATACGCAGTATTTT.

The gene calls are TRBV2 and TRBJ2-1; 11 bases match TRBD2. From germline, CDR1 is SNHLY and CDR2 FYNNEI. The junction had 6 bases not matched to a gene; V was cut back by 0 bases and J by 11 bases. The CDR3 consists of 15 residues. CDR3 bases: TGTGCCAGCAGTGAAGCGGGGACTAGCGGAGGGAAGCAGTTCTTC. Translating it yields CASSEAGTSGGKQFF.

V is TRBV11-3 and J is TRBJ2-5; no reliable D call. CDR1 is SGHNT, CDR2 YENEEA, per germline. V was trimmed by 1 base and J by 0 bases, leaving 9 bases between them. This CDR3 region has 15 residues. The CDR3 bases are TGTGCCAGCAGCTTAGGGCAGACCAACCAAGAGACCCAGTACTTC. The encoded protein is CASSLGQTNQETQYF.

The CDR3 is CSVAVHSDTGELFF. In nucleotides, the CDR3 is TGCAGCGTTGCGGTTCATAGCGACACCGGGGAGCTGTTTTTT. The chain recombines TRBV29-1 with TRBJ2-2; maybe TRBD2 (5 bases). Trimming shortened V by 4 bases and J by 3 bases, and 12 bases separated the two germline ends. The CDR3 is made up of 14 amino acids. Germline V gene data show CDR1 as SQVTM and CDR2 as ANQGSEA.

This CDR3 is CASRGSDRDIGELFF. CDR3 nucleotide sequence: TGTGCCAGCAGGGGTTCGGACAGGGATATCGGGGAGCTGTTTTTT. The chain couples TRBV28 to TRBJ2-2; 8 nucleotides line up with TRBD1. The CDR3 runs to 15 residues. V gave up 6 bases and J gave up 7 bases; unmatched junction bases: 10. Germline CDR1 and CDR2: MDHEN and SYDVKM.

V usage is TRBV11-1 and J usage is TRBJ2-7; D ambiguous. This CDR3 spans 12 amino acids. Germline CDR1 and CDR2: SGHAT and FQDESV (reference sequence). V was clipped by 3 bases and J by 4 bases, with 7 bases between them. The CDR3 sequence: CASSLAAYEQYF. The CDR3, as DNA: TGTGCCAGCAGCTTGGCCGCATACGAGCAGTACTTC.

The rearrangement joins TRBV6-6 to TRBJ1-2, with 8 bases identical to TRBD1. CDR1 and CDR2 from the germline V gene are MNHNY and SVGAGI (reference sequence). V shed 5 bases, J shed 4 bases, and the junction held 12 bases outside the gene matches. The CDR3 runs 16 residues. The CDR3 protein is CASSSYSGGLSYGYTF. CDR3 nucleotides: TGTGCCAGCAGTAGTTATTCAGGGGGCCTGTCCTATGGCTACACCTTC.

The rearrangement uses TRBV5-8 and TRBJ2-5; D perhaps matches TRBD1 (5 bases). V lost 2 bases and J 2 bases, leaving 10 bases between the germline ends. The CDR3 totals 14 residues. Germline CDR1 and CDR2: SGHTS and YDEGEE. The CDR3 here is CASSFRGVQETQYF. The CDR3 nucleotides are TGTGCCAGCAGCTTTAGGGGCGTTCAAGAGACCCAGTACTTC.

The gene calls are TRBV7-6 and TRBJ1-1; possibly TRBD1 for D (5 bases). CDR1 SGHVS and CDR2 FNYEAQ come from the germline V gene. The CDR3 is made up of 14 amino acids. Deletions cut 4 bases from V and 5 bases from J, with 14 bases between. The CDR3 nucleotides are TGTGCCAGCAGCTCCAACCAGGGATGGACTGAAGCTTTCTTT. This sequence encodes CASSSNQGWTEAFF.

This chain uses TRBV27 with TRBJ2-3; D may be TRBD2 (6 bases). Germline values: CDR1 MNHEY, CDR2 SMNVEV (reference sequence). This CDR3 comprises 19 residues. The CDR3 coding sequence is TGTGCGACCAAATCCGGGACTGTCAAAACCCTTGGACACACAGATACGCAGTATTTT. Protein product: CATKSGTVKTLGHTDTQYF.

The V call is TRBV7-8, the J call TRBJ2-7, with D uncertain. CDR3 length: 13 residues. CDR1 SGHVS and CDR2 FQNEAQ come from the germline V gene. V was clipped by 4 bases and J by 2 bases, with 9 bases between them. CDR3 residues: CASSSSETYEQYF. In nucleotides, the CDR3 is TGTGCCAGCAGCTCCAGCGAGACCTACGAGCAGTACTTC.

The chain employs TRBV7-3 and TRBJ2-2; D is tentatively TRBD1 or TRBD2 (5 bases each). The germline gives CDR1 SGHTA, CDR2 FQGTGA. The CDR3 length is 15 residues. The ends were cut back, 4 bases at V and 3 bases at J, with 12 bases in the middle. CDR3 coding DNA: TGTGCCAGCAGCTCCAGTACGGGGCACACCGGGGAGCTGTTTTTT. Translating gives CASSSSTGHTGELFF.

The genes are TRBV10-3 and TRBJ2-7, with TRBD1 matching over 8 bases. Germline V gene sequence: CDR1 ENHRY, CDR2 SYGVKD. V lost 10 bases and J lost 0; bases outside the gene matches: 5. The CDR3 is 13 residues long. CDR3 sequence reads: CATTTGDSYEQYF. CDR3 nucleotides: TGTGCCACTACGACAGGGGACTCCTACGAGCAGTACTTC.

V is TRBV29-1 and J is TRBJ2-7; TRBD1 agrees at 10 bases. Germline V gene data show CDR1 as SQVTM and CDR2 as ANQGSEA. After removal of 4 bases from V and 0 bases from J, the junction contained 3 bases not matched to a gene. The length of the CDR3 is 14 residues. CDR3 DNA: TGCAGCGTTGGACGGGACAGGGGCTCCTACGAGCAGTACTTC. Protein sequence: CSVGRDRGSYEQYF.

The genes are TRBV11-2 and TRBJ1-2; 10 positions agree with TRBD1. The CDR3 sequence is 16 residues long. V dropped 0 bases and J dropped 8; count of bases not matched to a gene: 9. CDR1 is SGHAT, CDR2 FQNNGV, per germline. CDR3: CASSLETGGGVGGYTF. CDR3 nucleotide sequence: TGTGCCAGCAGCTTAGAGACAGGGGGCGGGGTAGGAGGCTACACCTTC.

This sequence joins TRBV9 and TRBJ1-2; a weak D match, TRBD1 (6 bases). This CDR3 is built from 15 residues. The V gene lost 4 bases and the J gene lost 0 bases, with 13 bases spanning the gap. Germline CDR1 is SGDLS and CDR2 is YYNGEE. The CDR3 protein is CASSPGQPTNYGYTF. DNA of the CDR3: TGTGCCAGCAGCCCTGGACAGCCCACTAACTATGGCTACACCTTC.

This chain uses TRBV6-1 with TRBJ2-7; D perhaps matches TRBD2 (6 bases). Germline values: CDR1 MNHNS, CDR2 SASEGT. The CDR3 spans 11 residues. Between the trimmed V and J ends, which lost 6 bases and 7 bases, there was a span of 10 bases. The DNA for the CDR3 is TGTGCCAGCAGGCGGAGGGAGGAGCAGTACTTC. Encoded protein: CASRRREEQYF.

This chain uses TRBV21-1 with TRBJ2-5; the table gives TRBD2 as D, unverified against the DNA. TRBV21-1 is a documented pseudogene. This CDR3 is built from 19 residues. CDR3 sequence (DNA): TGTGCCAGCAGCAAAACGGGGACTAGCGGGGATTTTGGTGGAGAGACCCAGTACTTC. Amino acids: CASSKTGTSGDFGGETQYF.